The clone carrying this TCR beta chain appeared a few times. As yet, its antigen is unknown. PCR involved 60 Vbeta and 13 Jbeta primers. Only in-frame clones appear in the TCRdb table, and some are missing; sequencing was by immunoSEQ multiplex PCR. This table has approximately 300,000 clones, approximately 85% appearing once. This record belongs to a study of cytomegalovirus exposure and HLA in healthy donors. Points from the study as a whole: A missense DCLRE1C variant was associated with V- and J-gene trimming of TCR beta chains in a later analysis, and an independent cohort replicated the association. The likely explanation for a cluster of highly shared sequence variants was sequencing artifact. A later examination showed that TCR association rates differed by HLA locus, with DRB1 most and HLA-C fewest.

The CDR3 extends over 14 amino acids. CDR1 and CDR2 from the germline V gene are MNHNS and SASEGT. V lost 6 bases and J lost 4; bases outside the gene matches: 7. Input material: PBMCs. The chain recombines TRBV6-1 with TRBJ1-1; 8 nucleotides agree with TRBD1. The receptor was isolated from a woman between 35 and 50 years old in good health and CMV-seropositive. CDR3 sequence reads: CASRVDRGITEAFF. DNA for the CDR3: TGTGCCAGCAGGGTAGACAGGGGCATCACTGAAGCTTTCTTT.